The rows below give T cell receptor beta chains drawn from one sample of a study of blood T cell repertoires in COVID-19. Data came from immunoSEQ multiplex PCR; TCRdb stores just in-frame clones and leaves some out. The sample has tens of thousands of clones; roughly 86% are singletons. Input material: peripheral blood. The source is a human donor in a cohort sampled during active COVID-19. The CDR3 runs from the conserved cysteine through the conserved F or W. The D gene is left open where the match is weak. Not every row has a clone size; where given, it reads once, few, many or a size class.

d_gene: TRBD2; j_gene: TRBJ2-1; v_gene: TRBV3-1/TRBV3-2; abundance: .; CDR3nt: TGTGCCAGCAGCCCCGGGACTAGCGGGTCCTACAATGAGCAGTTCTTC; CDR3aa: CASSPGTSGSYNEQFF
d_gene: TRBD2; j_gene: TRBJ2-3; v_gene: TRBV5-1; abundance: .; CDR3nt: TGCGCCAGCAGCTTGACTCTAGCGGGAGGCACAGATACGCAGTATTTT; CDR3aa: CASSLTLAGGTDTQYF
d_gene: .; j_gene: TRBJ2-6; v_gene: TRBV7-8; abundance: .; CDR3nt: TGTGCCAGCAGCAAAACAGGGTATTTTCCTGGGGCCAACGTCCTGACTTTC; CDR3aa: CASSKTGYFPGANVLTF
d_gene: .; j_gene: TRBJ1-1; v_gene: TRBV5-6; abundance: .; CDR3nt: TGTGCCAGCAGCTTTGCCAGGGATTTGAATACTGAAGCTTTCTTT; CDR3aa: CASSFARDLNTEAFF
d_gene: .; j_gene: TRBJ2-5; v_gene: TRBV9; abundance: .; CDR3nt: TGTGCCAGCAGCGGGGAGAGGGCGGGGAGTCTGGAGACCCAGTACTTC; CDR3aa: CASSGERAGSLETQYF
d_gene: .; j_gene: TRBJ2-3; v_gene: TRBV28; abundance: .; CDR3nt: TGTGCCAGCATCTTCCCTGGCAGCACAGATACGCAGTATTTT; CDR3aa: CASIFPGSTDTQYF
d_gene: .; j_gene: TRBJ2-5; v_gene: TRBV7-2; abundance: .; CDR3nt: TGTGCCAGCAGCTTGACCCCGCGGGACTCCGGTCCTCACTTC; CDR3aa: CASSLTPRDSGPHF
d_gene: TRBD1; j_gene: TRBJ1-1; v_gene: TRBV9; abundance: .; CDR3nt: TGTGCCAGCAGCGTAGGAGGGGCAGGGGGCACTGAAGCTTTCTTT; CDR3aa: CASSVGGAGGTEAFF
d_gene: TRBD1; j_gene: TRBJ1-1; v_gene: TRBV28; abundance: .; CDR3nt: TGTGCCAGCAGATCGACAGGGACAGTGCATACTGAAGCTTTCTTT; CDR3aa: CASRSTGTVHTEAFF
d_gene: .; j_gene: TRBJ1-1; v_gene: TRBV21-1; abundance: .; CDR3nt: TGTGCCAGCAGCAAATCCCGACTGTTGAACACTGAAGCTTTCTTT; CDR3aa: CASSKSRLLNTEAFF
d_gene: .; j_gene: TRBJ1-1; v_gene: TRBV5-1; abundance: .; CDR3nt: TGCGCCAGCAGCTCCGGCAGGGCGAACACTGAAGCTTTCTTT; CDR3aa: CASSSGRANTEAFF
d_gene: .; j_gene: TRBJ1-5; v_gene: TRBV28; abundance: .; CDR3nt: TGTGCCAGTAAGGGGTGGAGCAATCAGCCCCAGCATTTT; CDR3aa: CASKGWSNQPQHF
d_gene: .; j_gene: TRBJ2-7; v_gene: TRBV6-6; abundance: .; CDR3nt: TGTGCCAGCAGTTACGCAACTCTCGTGCAGTACTTC; CDR3aa: CASSYATLVQYF
d_gene: TRBD1; j_gene: TRBJ1-2; v_gene: TRBV9; abundance: .; CDR3nt: TGTGCCAGCAGCCCTCGTCCCGGGACAGGGACTAATGGCTACACCTTC; CDR3aa: CASSPRPGTGTNGYTF
d_gene: TRBD1; j_gene: TRBJ1-2; v_gene: TRBV15; abundance: .; CDR3nt: TGTGCCACCTCACCTCGGCAGACAGGGAAAGGCTACACCTTC; CDR3aa: CATSPRQTGKGYTF
d_gene: .; j_gene: TRBJ1-5; v_gene: TRBV28; abundance: .; CDR3nt: TGTGCCAGCAGTTTGTCGCCACTTAGGGGTCAGCCCCAGCATTTT; CDR3aa: CASSLSPLRGQPQHF
d_gene: .; j_gene: TRBJ2-6; v_gene: TRBV19; abundance: .; CDR3nt: TGTGCCAGTAACGACAGGCCTAGCTCTGGGGCCAACGTCCTGACTTTC; CDR3aa: CASNDRPSSGANVLTF
d_gene: .; j_gene: TRBJ2-7; v_gene: TRBV7-2; abundance: .; CDR3nt: TGTGCCAGCAGCTTACGCTCCTACGAGCAGTACTTC; CDR3aa: CASSLRSYEQYF
d_gene: .; j_gene: TRBJ2-3; v_gene: TRBV28; abundance: .; CDR3nt: TGTGCCAGCAGTTTAGGATACAAAACAGGGAAATCCACAGATACGCAGTATTTT; CDR3aa: CASSLGYKTGKSTDTQYF
d_gene: .; j_gene: TRBJ1-1; v_gene: TRBV2; abundance: .; CDR3nt: TGTGCCAGCTTTAGGACAGAGAACACTGAAGCTTTCTTT; CDR3aa: CASFRTENTEAFF
d_gene: TRBD1; j_gene: TRBJ2-1; v_gene: TRBV9; abundance: .; CDR3nt: TGTGCCAGCAGCGTAGTGGCAGGGGGCTTTAGTGAGCAGTTCTTC; CDR3aa: CASSVVAGGFSEQFF
d_gene: TRBD2; j_gene: TRBJ2-1; v_gene: TRBV28; abundance: .; CDR3nt: TGTGCCAGCGGTGAGGCGGGAGGCCGGCGTTACAATGAGCAGTTCTTC; CDR3aa: CASGEAGGRRYNEQFF
d_gene: TRBD1; j_gene: TRBJ1-4; v_gene: TRBV30; abundance: once; CDR3nt: TGTGCCTGGAGTGCGACTAGGGGGCCGGGTGAAAAACTGTTTTTT; CDR3aa: CAWSATRGPGEKLFF
d_gene: .; j_gene: TRBJ1-4; v_gene: TRBV19; abundance: .; CDR3nt: TGTGCCAGTAGTATAGGAGGGAAGAGGCTGTTTTTT; CDR3aa: CASSIGGKRLFF
d_gene: TRBD1; j_gene: TRBJ2-7; v_gene: TRBV5-6; abundance: .; CDR3nt: TGTGCCAGCAGCTTTGTTGGGACAGGGGGGTACGAGCAGTACTTC; CDR3aa: CASSFVGTGGYEQYF
d_gene: TRBD1; j_gene: TRBJ1-1; v_gene: TRBV18; abundance: once; CDR3nt: TGTGCCAGCTCACCAAACAGGGGGAAGACTGAAGCTTTCTTT; CDR3aa: CASSPNRGKTEAFF
d_gene: .; j_gene: TRBJ2-1; v_gene: TRBV3-1/TRBV3-2; abundance: .; CDR3nt: TGTGCCAGCAGCCCCCTGGACTCGGGCAATGAGCAGTTCTTC; CDR3aa: CASSPLDSGNEQFF
d_gene: TRBD1; j_gene: TRBJ1-4; v_gene: TRBV5-1; abundance: .; CDR3nt: TGCGCCAGCCGTCCGTCCGGGGACAGGGGTGGAGAAAAACTGTTTTTT; CDR3aa: CASRPSGDRGGEKLFF
d_gene: TRBD2; j_gene: TRBJ2-7; v_gene: TRBV27; abundance: .; CDR3nt: TGTGCCAGCAGTTTTGTAGCGGGAACTCTGGAGCAGTACTTC; CDR3aa: CASSFVAGTLEQYF
d_gene: .; j_gene: TRBJ2-3; v_gene: TRBV29-1; abundance: .; CDR3nt: TGCAGCTCAAGGGACTTGAGAGATACGCAGTATTTT; CDR3aa: CSSRDLRDTQYF
d_gene: .; j_gene: TRBJ2-7; v_gene: TRBV5-1; abundance: .; CDR3nt: TGCGCCAGCAGCTCGGGGCCGGGAGTGGGGGAGCAGTACTTC; CDR3aa: CASSSGPGVGEQYF
d_gene: .; j_gene: TRBJ2-7; v_gene: TRBV7-2; abundance: .; CDR3nt: TGTGCCAGCAGCTTAAGCCAGCGGAGATACGAGCAGTACTTC; CDR3aa: CASSLSQRRYEQYF
d_gene: .; j_gene: TRBJ2-2; v_gene: TRBV28; abundance: once; CDR3nt: TGTGCCAGCAGTTTATCTTCAGTGGGTCGGGACACCGGGGAGCTGTTTTTT; CDR3aa: CASSLSSVGRDTGELFF
d_gene: TRBD1; j_gene: TRBJ2-7; v_gene: TRBV27; abundance: .; CDR3nt: TGTGCCAGCAGTCCGGACAGGGGAGGCGAGCAGTACTTC; CDR3aa: CASSPDRGGEQYF
d_gene: TRBD1; j_gene: TRBJ2-6; v_gene: TRBV27; abundance: .; CDR3nt: TGTGCCAGCAGCCTGGACAGGGGGCTGGGGGCCAACGTCCTGACTTTC; CDR3aa: CASSLDRGLGANVLTF
d_gene: TRBD1; j_gene: TRBJ1-2; v_gene: TRBV29-1; abundance: .; CDR3nt: TGCAGCTATGGACAGGGGTATGGCTACACCTTC; CDR3aa: CSYGQGYGYTF
d_gene: TRBD1; j_gene: TRBJ1-2; v_gene: TRBV27; abundance: .; CDR3nt: TGTGCCAGCAGTTTAGATCGACAGGGAAGCTATGGCTACACCTTC; CDR3aa: CASSLDRQGSYGYTF
d_gene: .; j_gene: TRBJ1-2; v_gene: TRBV3-1/TRBV3-2; abundance: few; CDR3nt: TGTGCCAGCAGCCTTACTAGGGAAAGGGCCTATGGCTACACCTTC; CDR3aa: CASSLTRERAYGYTF
d_gene: TRBD2; j_gene: TRBJ2-3; v_gene: TRBV7-9; abundance: .; CDR3nt: TGTGCCAGCAGCTTAAGTCTAGCGGGAGTCTTATTGGGAGATACGCAGTATTTT; CDR3aa: CASSLSLAGVLLGDTQYF
d_gene: TRBD1; j_gene: TRBJ1-2; v_gene: TRBV28; abundance: .; CDR3nt: TGTGCCAGCAGCGTTGGGGGTTACAGGGGATCCCGCTATGGCTACACCTTC; CDR3aa: CASSVGGYRGSRYGYTF
d_gene: TRBD1; j_gene: TRBJ1-2; v_gene: TRBV19; abundance: once; CDR3nt: TGTGCCAGTACCGGTCAGGGGGAAAACTATGGCTACACCTTC; CDR3aa: CASTGQGENYGYTF
d_gene: .; j_gene: TRBJ2-1; v_gene: TRBV11-3; abundance: .; CDR3nt: TGTGCCAGCAGCTTAGTTCAGGGCAATGAGCAGTTCTTC; CDR3aa: CASSLVQGNEQFF
d_gene: TRBD2; j_gene: TRBJ2-1; v_gene: TRBV3-1/TRBV3-2; abundance: .; CDR3nt: TGTGCCAGCAGCCAAGATTGGGGTAGCGGGAGGGCCAGGAATGAGCAGTTCTTC; CDR3aa: CASSQDWGSGRARNEQFF
d_gene: .; j_gene: TRBJ1-1; v_gene: TRBV25-1; abundance: .; CDR3nt: TGTGCCAGCAGGAGGGCCGAAGAGGCTTTCTTT; CDR3aa: CASRRAEEAFF
d_gene: .; j_gene: TRBJ1-6; v_gene: TRBV18; abundance: .; CDR3nt: TGTGCCAGCTCACCACTGCGGGGCTCTTCACCCCTCCACTTT; CDR3aa: CASSPLRGSSPLHF
d_gene: .; j_gene: TRBJ2-7; v_gene: TRBV6-5; abundance: .; CDR3nt: TGTGCCAGCAGCCAACAGGGAAGGGGTTACGAGCAGTACTTC; CDR3aa: CASSQQGRGYEQYF
d_gene: TRBD1; j_gene: TRBJ1-6; v_gene: TRBV6-6; abundance: .; CDR3nt: TGTGCCAGCAGCCTACAGGGGGCATATAATTCACCCCTCCACTTT; CDR3aa: CASSLQGAYNSPLHF
d_gene: .; j_gene: TRBJ2-7; v_gene: TRBV6-5; abundance: .; CDR3nt: TGTGCCAGCGCGCGGGAATACGAGCAGTACTTC; CDR3aa: CASAREYEQYF
d_gene: .; j_gene: TRBJ2-5; v_gene: TRBV11-3; abundance: .; CDR3nt: TGTGCCAGCAGCCCCTTCTTACCGGGAGAAGAGACCCAGTACTTC; CDR3aa: CASSPFLPGEETQYF
d_gene: .; j_gene: TRBJ1-5; v_gene: TRBV7-2; abundance: .; CDR3nt: TGTGCCAGCAGTCCCGGACAGTCATATCTTCAGCCCCAGCATTTT; CDR3aa: CASSPGQSYLQPQHF
d_gene: TRBD1; j_gene: TRBJ1-1; v_gene: TRBV5-8; abundance: .; CDR3nt: TGTGCCAGCAGCAGTTATTCCGGGACAGCAAACACTGAAGCTTTCTTT; CDR3aa: CASSSYSGTANTEAFF
d_gene: .; j_gene: TRBJ2-7; v_gene: TRBV9; abundance: .; CDR3nt: TGTGCCAGCAGCGAAGGGCCCGGGGGAGCCGTGGGGGAGCAGTACTTC; CDR3aa: CASSEGPGGAVGEQYF
d_gene: .; j_gene: TRBJ2-7; v_gene: TRBV5-4; abundance: .; CDR3nt: TGTGCCAGCAGCTTTACGGAGGGCCCTCTTATTCGATACGAGCAGTACTTC; CDR3aa: CASSFTEGPLIRYEQYF
d_gene: .; j_gene: TRBJ1-3; v_gene: TRBV28; abundance: .; CDR3nt: TGTGCCAGCAGGCGCCGGGTCCTTAGCTCTGGAAACACCATATATTTT; CDR3aa: CASRRRVLSSGNTIYF
d_gene: .; j_gene: TRBJ2-7; v_gene: TRBV30; abundance: .; CDR3nt: TGTGCCTGGAGCGCAACTTATTTCGAGCAGTACTTC; CDR3aa: CAWSATYFEQYF